This entry features one TCR beta chain sequence. This record belongs to a study of T-cell memory formation after mild COVID-19. TCRdb passed the 5' RACE reads through MiXCR, listing each CDR3 protein once. The sample has about 57,000 distinct CDR3 sequences, 12% seen once. The germline V gene encodes CDR1 SGHDN and CDR2 FVKESK. The CDR3 consists of 14 residues. Trimming stripped 3 bases from V and 7 bases from J, with 15 bases between. The receptor was derived from a young man who had mild COVID-19 (a few samples of this study predate the infection). Cell type and time point are not known. Sequencing input: PBMCs or a T cell subset sorted from them (not recorded which). V and J are TRBV14 and TRBJ1-2; D unclear. The CDR3 loop is CASSHFLALGGYTF. CDR3 nucleotides: TGTGCCAGCAGCCACTTTCTTGCCCTCGGTGGCTACACCTTC.